This TCR beta chain is from a study of blood T cell repertoires in COVID-19. Study information: Sample material is recorded as cDNA or gDNA derived from T cells, B-cell-depleted T cells, or PBMCs.

The germline gives CDR1 DFQATT, CDR2 SNEGSKA (reference sequence). This CDR3 spans 10 amino acids. The V gene lost 5 bases and the J gene lost 8 bases, with 9 bases spanning the gap. The data were produced by immunoSEQ multiplex PCR, yet TCRdb's version contains in-frame clones alone and is incomplete. The repertoire includes hundreds of thousands of clones, over 65% of them detected once, and 2.6% sits in the top ten. The sample holds a few counts of this clone. Sequencing used peripheral blood. The sequence was obtained from a woman in her 70s with active or convalescent COVID-19. V and J are TRBV20-1 and TRBJ1-2; D is perhaps TRBD1 (6 bases). CDR3 coding DNA: TGCAGTGCTTCAGGGGTGGGCTACACCTTC. The encoded protein is CSASGVGYTF.